This note documents a single T cell receptor beta chain sequence. This entry is derived from a study of blood T cell repertoires in COVID-19. At the level of the study: Sites in the United States, Italy and Spain provided acute and convalescent COVID-19 samples.

Losses at the gene ends were 6 bases for V and 3 bases for J; bases not matched to a gene: 13. The CDR3 runs 16 residues. Germline values: CDR1 MNHNY, CDR2 SVGAGI (reference sequence). Original processing notes: Amplification of reference gene primers was used by the study to estimate nucleated cell counts. Produced via immunoSEQ multiplex PCR; TCRdb's table is partial and in-frame only. V, J and clone size are those of that table, while D and trimming were read from the DNA. Among tens of thousands of clones listed, over 65% were seen once. The clonotype comes from a human donor in a cohort sampled during active COVID-19. The V call is TRBV6-6, the J call TRBJ2-7; 8 nucleotides agree with TRBD1. The sequencing input was peripheral blood. CDR3 region: CASSTRARQGYYEQYF. DNA for the CDR3: TGTGCCAGCAGCACTCGAGCAAGACAGGGGTACTACGAGCAGTACTTC.